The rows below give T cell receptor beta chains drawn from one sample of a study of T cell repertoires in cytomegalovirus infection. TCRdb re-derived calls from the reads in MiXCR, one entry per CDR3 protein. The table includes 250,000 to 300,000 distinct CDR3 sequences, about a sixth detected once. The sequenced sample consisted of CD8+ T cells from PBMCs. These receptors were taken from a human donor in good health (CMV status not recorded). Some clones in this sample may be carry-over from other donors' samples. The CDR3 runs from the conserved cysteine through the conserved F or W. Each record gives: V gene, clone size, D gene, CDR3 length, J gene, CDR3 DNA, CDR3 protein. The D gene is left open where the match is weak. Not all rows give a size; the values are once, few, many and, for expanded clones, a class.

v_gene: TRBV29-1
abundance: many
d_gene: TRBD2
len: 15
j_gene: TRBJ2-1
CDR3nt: TGCAGCGAAGTGGGTATTGGGGGACTATACAATGAGCAGTTCTTC
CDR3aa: CSEVGIGGLYNEQFF

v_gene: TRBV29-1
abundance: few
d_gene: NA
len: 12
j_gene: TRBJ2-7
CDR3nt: TGCAGCGCCGTTCTGAGCTCCTACGAGCAGTACTTC
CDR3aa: CSAVLSSYEQYF

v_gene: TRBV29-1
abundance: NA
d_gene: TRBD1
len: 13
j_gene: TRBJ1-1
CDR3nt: TGCAGCGTGGTTGGACAGGGTATCCCTGAAGCTTTCTTT
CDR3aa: CSVVGQGIPEAFF

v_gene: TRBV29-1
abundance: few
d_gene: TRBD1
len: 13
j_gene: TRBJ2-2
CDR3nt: TGCAGCGTTTTGACAGGGGGAACCGGGGAGCTGTTTTTT
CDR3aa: CSVLTGGTGELFF

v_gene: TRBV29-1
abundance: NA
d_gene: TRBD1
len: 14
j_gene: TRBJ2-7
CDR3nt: TGCAGCGTTGAAGGGGGGCAGGGGGCCTACGAGCAGTACTTC
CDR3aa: CSVEGGQGAYEQYF

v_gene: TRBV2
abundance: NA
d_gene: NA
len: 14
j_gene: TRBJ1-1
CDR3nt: TGTGCCAGCGCGCAGTTTATCTCGAACACTGAAGCTTTCTTT
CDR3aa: CASAQFISNTEAFF

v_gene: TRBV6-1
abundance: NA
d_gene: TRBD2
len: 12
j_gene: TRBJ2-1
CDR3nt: TGTGCCAGCAGGCACGGGGGGTATGAGCAGTTCTTC
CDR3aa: CASRHGGYEQFF

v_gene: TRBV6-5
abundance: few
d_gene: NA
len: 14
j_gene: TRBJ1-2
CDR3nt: TGTGCCAGCAGTTTTGCCAGGGGCTACTATGGCTACACCTTC
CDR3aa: CASSFARGYYGYTF

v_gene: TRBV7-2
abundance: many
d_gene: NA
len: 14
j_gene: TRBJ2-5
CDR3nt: TGTGCCAGCAGCTTAGACGGTACATGGGAGACCCAGTACTTC
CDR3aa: CASSLDGTWETQYF

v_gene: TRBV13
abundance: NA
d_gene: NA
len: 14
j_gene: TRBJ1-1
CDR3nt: TGTGCCAGCAGCCGGGCGGCGGGGGGCACTGAAGCTTTCTTT
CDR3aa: CASSRAAGGTEAFF

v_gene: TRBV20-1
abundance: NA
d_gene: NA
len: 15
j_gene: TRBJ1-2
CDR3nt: TGCAGTGCTGGCCTTCGGACCGAAGCTGTCTATGGCTACACCTTC
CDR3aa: CSAGLRTEAVYGYTF

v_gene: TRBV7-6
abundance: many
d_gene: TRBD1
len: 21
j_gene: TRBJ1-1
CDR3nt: TGTGCCAGCAGCTACCTACAAATCCGAGAGACAGGGGGCGTGGGGAACACTGAAGCTTTCTTT
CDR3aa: CASSYLQIRETGGVGNTEAFF

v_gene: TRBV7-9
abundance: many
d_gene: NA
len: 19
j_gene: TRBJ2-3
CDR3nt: TGTGCCAGCAGCTCACAAATTCTGGGGACCGAGGCTCCCACAGATACGCAGTATTTT
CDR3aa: CASSSQILGTEAPTDTQYF

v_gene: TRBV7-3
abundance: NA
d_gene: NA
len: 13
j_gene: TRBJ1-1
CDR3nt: TGTGCCAGCAGCTCCATGGGAGACACTGAAGCTTTCTTT
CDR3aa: CASSSMGDTEAFF

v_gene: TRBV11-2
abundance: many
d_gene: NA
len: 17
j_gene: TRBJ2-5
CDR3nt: TGTGCCAGCAGCTCCTCCCCTCCTAGCCTCGCCGGGGAGACCCAGTACTTC
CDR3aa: CASSSSPPSLAGETQYF

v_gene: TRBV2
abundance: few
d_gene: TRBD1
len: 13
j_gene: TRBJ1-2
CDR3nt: TGTGCCATCCTAGACAGGGCTGATTATGGCTACACCTTC
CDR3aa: CAILDRADYGYTF

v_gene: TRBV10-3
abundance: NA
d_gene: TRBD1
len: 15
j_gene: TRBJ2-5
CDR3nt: TGTGCCATCAGTGAGTCGAACAGGGGAACCGAGACCCAGTACTTC
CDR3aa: CAISESNRGTETQYF

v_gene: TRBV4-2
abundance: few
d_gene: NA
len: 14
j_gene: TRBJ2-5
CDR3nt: TGTGCCAGCAGCCAGGACACCCCCCAAGAGACCCAGTACTTC
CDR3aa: CASSQDTPQETQYF

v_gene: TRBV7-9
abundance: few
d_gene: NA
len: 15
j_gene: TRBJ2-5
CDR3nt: TGTGCCAGCAGCTTAGGGCCGCAGGAACAAGAGACCCAGTACTTC
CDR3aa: CASSLGPQEQETQYF

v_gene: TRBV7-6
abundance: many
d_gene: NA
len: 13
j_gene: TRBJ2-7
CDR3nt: TGTGCCAGCAGCTTAGCTCAGACGAAGGAGCAGTACTTC
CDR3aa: CASSLAQTKEQYF

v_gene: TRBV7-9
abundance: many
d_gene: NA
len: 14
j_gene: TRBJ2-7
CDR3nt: TGTGCCAGCAGCCTAGGGACTTCAGCCTACGAGCAGTACTTC
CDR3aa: CASSLGTSAYEQYF

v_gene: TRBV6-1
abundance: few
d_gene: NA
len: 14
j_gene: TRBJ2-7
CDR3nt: TGTGCCAGCAATAAACAGGCAGAGGTTTACGAGCAGTACTTC
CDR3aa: CASNKQAEVYEQYF

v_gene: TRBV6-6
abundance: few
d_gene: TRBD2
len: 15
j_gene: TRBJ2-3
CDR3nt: TGTGCCAGCAGTAAGACTAGCGGCCTTACAGATACGCAGTATTTT
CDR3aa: CASSKTSGLTDTQYF

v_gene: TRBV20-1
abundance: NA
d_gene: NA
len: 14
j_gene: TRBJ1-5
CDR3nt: TGCAGTGCTAGAGCTTTGGCAGGGAATCAGCCCCAGCATTTT
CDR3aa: CSARALAGNQPQHF

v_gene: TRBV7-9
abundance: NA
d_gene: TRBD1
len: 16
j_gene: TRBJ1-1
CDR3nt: TGTGCCAGCACCACGCAAGGGGGCCCTTGGAACACTGAAGCTTTCTTT
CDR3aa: CASTTQGGPWNTEAFF

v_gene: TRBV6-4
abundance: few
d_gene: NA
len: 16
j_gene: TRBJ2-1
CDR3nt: TGTGCCAGCAGTGACTCTTGGACCAGCTCCTACAATGAGCAGTTCTTC
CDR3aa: CASSDSWTSSYNEQFF

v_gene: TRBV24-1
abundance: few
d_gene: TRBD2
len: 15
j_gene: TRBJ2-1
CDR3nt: TGTGCCACCAGTGATAGGGCTAGCGGGGACAATGAGCAGTTCTTC
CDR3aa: CATSDRASGDNEQFF

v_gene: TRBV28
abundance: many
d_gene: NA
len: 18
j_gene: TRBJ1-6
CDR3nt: TGTGCCAGCAGTATTCCCTCGGTGGGGAGCTCCTATAATTCACCCCTCCACTTT
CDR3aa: CASSIPSVGSSYNSPLHF

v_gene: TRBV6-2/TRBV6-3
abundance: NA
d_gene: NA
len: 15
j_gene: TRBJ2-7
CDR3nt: TGTGCCAGCAGTTACTCGTGGGATCCGACCTACGAGCAGTACTTC
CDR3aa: CASSYSWDPTYEQYF

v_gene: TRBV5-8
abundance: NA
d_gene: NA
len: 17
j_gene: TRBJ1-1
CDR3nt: TGTGCCAGCAGCCGAATTACCGGACGGCACCAGGGCGCTGAAGCTTTCTTT
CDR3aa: CASSRITGRHQGAEAFF

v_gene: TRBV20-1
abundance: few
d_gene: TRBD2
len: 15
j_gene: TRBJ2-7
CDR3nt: TGCAGTGCGAAAGAGGGGACTAGCGTATTCTACGAGCAGTACTTC
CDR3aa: CSAKEGTSVFYEQYF

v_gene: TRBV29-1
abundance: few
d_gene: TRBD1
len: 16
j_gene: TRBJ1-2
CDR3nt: TGCAGCGTTGTTTCCCCCCACGAGACAGGGGACTATGGCTACACCTTC
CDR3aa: CSVVSPHETGDYGYTF

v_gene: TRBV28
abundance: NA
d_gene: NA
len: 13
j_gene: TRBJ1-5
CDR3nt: TGTGCCAGCAGTTACAGGAGCAATCAGCCCCAGCATTTT
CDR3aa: CASSYRSNQPQHF

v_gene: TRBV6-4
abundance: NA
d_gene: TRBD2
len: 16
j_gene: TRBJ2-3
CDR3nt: TGTGCCAGCAGTGAAGAGGCGGGGGACCTCACAGATACGCAGTATTTT
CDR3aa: CASSEEAGDLTDTQYF

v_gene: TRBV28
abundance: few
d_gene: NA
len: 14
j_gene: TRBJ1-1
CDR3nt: TGTGCCAGCAGTTCTCCCGGTCGAGGGAGTGAAGCTTTCTTT
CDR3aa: CASSSPGRGSEAFF

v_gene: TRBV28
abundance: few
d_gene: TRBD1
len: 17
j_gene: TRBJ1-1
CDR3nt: TGTGCCAGCAGTTTCCTGGGGACAGTTAAGGGGAACACTGAAGCTTTCTTT
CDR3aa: CASSFLGTVKGNTEAFF

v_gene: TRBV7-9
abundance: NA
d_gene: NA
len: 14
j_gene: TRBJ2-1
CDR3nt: TGTGCCAGCAGCTTAGTGACCCCCTTGGATGAGCAGTTCTTC
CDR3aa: CASSLVTPLDEQFF

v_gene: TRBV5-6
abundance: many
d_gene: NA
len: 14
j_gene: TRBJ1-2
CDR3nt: TGTGCCAGCAGCGACGGGACCGCCATCTATGGCTACACCTTC
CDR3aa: CASSDGTAIYGYTF

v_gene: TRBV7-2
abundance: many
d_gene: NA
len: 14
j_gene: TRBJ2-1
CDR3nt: TGTGCCAGCAGCTTAGTCCCTACTTACAATGAGCAGTTCTTC
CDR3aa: CASSLVPTYNEQFF